The 3 T cell receptor beta chains given below trace back to one sample, sequenced in a study of yellow fever vaccine responses in identical twins (dated by TCRdb to the late 2010s). The library was generated by RT-PCR. Sequencing relied on an Illumina HiSeq 2500. TCRdb reprocessed the public reads (quality trimming at Q25 with fastp, clone calling with MiXCR) and kept in-frame beta chains. For every CDR3 protein sequence, its rows merge into one entry that carries the most common genes and DNA. For this sample the table gives about 4,200 distinct CDR3 sequences, of which 85% were detected only once. The top ten hold 2.9% of the sample. The sequenced sample was T cells from blood (PBMCs), unsorted or a sorted subset (not recorded which), obtained before or after yellow fever vaccination (not recorded which). The receptors derive from a young woman who received the yellow fever vaccine. Donor details come from another sample of the same person, matched by shared clones.

V and J are TRBV4-1 and TRBJ2-7, with 8 nucleotides matching TRBD1. This CDR3 comprises 15 residues. The trim removed 4 bases at V and 2 bases at J, leaving 7 bases unmatched. CDR1 MGHRA and CDR2 YSYEKL come from the germline V gene. In DNA, the CDR3 is TGCGCCAGCAGCCCAGGCCGGGACAGGCCCTACGAGCAGTACTTC. Residues: CASSPGRDRPYEQYF.

J is TRBJ2-3 and V is TRBV29-1; no reliable D call. The V and J ends lost 7 bases and 2 bases respectively, with 25 bases between them. Germline V gives CDR1 SQVTM, CDR2 ANQGSEA. The CDR3 spans 17 residues. The CDR3 reads CSAPAGSRSANTDTQYF. In nucleotides, the CDR3 is TGCAGCGCTCCCGCCGGTAGCAGGTCGGCGAACACAGATACGCAGTATTTT.

The V gene is TRBV20-1, the J gene TRBJ2-3, with 8 positions matching TRBD2. The CDR3 is 12 amino acids. The V gene's germline CDR1 is DFQATT and CDR2 SNEGSKA (reference sequence). V was clipped by 2 bases and J by 8 bases; unmatched bases: 3. CDR3 protein: CSARLGLATQYF. The CDR3 bases are TGCAGTGCTAGACTTGGACTAGCTACGCAGTATTTT.